This passage covers 19 T cell receptor beta chains from one sample sequenced in a study of Ad26.COV2.S vaccination and SARS-CoV-2 variants. Method: immunoSEQ multiplex PCR; TCRdb's copy keeps in-frame clones and lacks some. The table lists a few hundred thousand clones, around 90% of them singletons, with approximately 12% in the top ten. This sample's treatment: about 20 received Ad26.COV2.S at low or high dose, single or two shots; about five received placebo; per-sample allocation not given. Samples came from day 63 after the first vaccine or placebo injection. The sample consisted of peripheral blood, taken in a trial of Ad26.COV2.S vaccine versus placebo. These TCRs come from a person between 18 and 65 years old who received the Ad26.COV2.S COVID-19 vaccine or a placebo.

This rearrangement joins TRBV7-9 to TRBJ2-2, with a tentative D call TRBD1 (6 bases). This CDR3 contains 14 residues. CDR1 and CDR2 from the germline V gene are SEHNR and FQNEAQ (reference sequence). V lost 8 bases to trimming and J lost 1 base, with 11 bases between them. The CDR3 region has the DNA TGTGCCAGCTTAGGACAGTTGAACACCGGGGAGCTGTTTTTT. As protein: CASLGQLNTGELFF.

Details on this clone: This sample includes further DNA sequences coding for the same CDR3. The J gene is TRBJ1-4, the V gene TRBV18; 9 bases map to TRBD1. The CDR3 extends over 14 amino acids. The V gene end was trimmed by 1 base and the J gene end by 8 bases; junction bases not matched to a gene: 2. Germline V gene sequence: CDR1 KGHSH, CDR2 LQKENI. The CDR3 DNA is TGTGCCAGCTCACCACGGGACAGGGACGAAAAACTGTTTTTT. Amino acid sequence: CASSPRDRDEKLFF.

The chain has TRBV2 and TRBJ1-1; D is possibly TRBD1 (6 bases). The CDR3 spans 14 residues. Germline V CDR1 and CDR2: SNHLY, FYNNEI. V lost 4 bases and J lost 3, with 12 bases in between. CDR3 amino acids: CASSVQGKDTEAFF. CDR3 coding DNA: TGTGCCAGCAGTGTACAGGGAAAGGACACTGAAGCTTTCTTT.

The chain recombines TRBV6-5 with TRBJ2-7, with D possibly TRBD2 on 6 matching bases. The V and J ends lost 2 bases and 6 bases respectively, with 14 bases between them. The V gene's germline CDR1 is MNHEY and CDR2 SVGAGI. The CDR3 extends over 14 amino acids. This CDR3 reads CASSYGLPEAEQYF. CDR3 sequence (DNA): TGTGCCAGCAGTTACGGACTACCGGAAGCCGAGCAGTACTTC.

For this clone: Within the sample, other DNA sequences also encode this same CDR3. V gene TRBV6-5 combines with J gene TRBJ1-4, with D hard to call. The CDR3 consists of 15 residues. Germline V CDR1 and CDR2: MNHEY, SVGAGI. V lost 0 bases and J 0 bases, leaving 5 bases between the germline ends. The CDR3 nucleotides are TGTGCCAGCAGTTACTCATCTGCAACTAATGAAAAACTGTTTTTT. Protein: CASSYSSATNEKLFF.

V is TRBV28 and J is TRBJ2-2, with D perhaps being TRBD1 or TRBD2 (5 bases each). Germline CDR1 is MDHEN and CDR2 is SYDVKM. V lost 2 bases and J 3 bases, leaving 13 bases between the germline ends. The CDR3 spans 16 residues. CDR3 region: CASSLVLGAHTGELFF. DNA of the CDR3: TGTGCCAGCAGTTTAGTCCTCGGGGCTCACACCGGGGAGCTGTTTTTT.

The chain couples TRBV10-2 to TRBJ2-1; D not certain. This CDR3 is built from 13 residues. Trimming cost V 3 bases and J 4 bases, with 7 bases left between them. Germline loops: CDR1 WSHSY, CDR2 SAAADI. In nucleotides, the CDR3 is TGCGCCAGCAGTGACGCCCTTTACAATGAGCAGTTCTTC. Residues: CASSDALYNEQFF.

The V call is TRBV5-1, the J call TRBJ2-5, with D perhaps matching TRBD2 (6 bases). CDR1 SGHRS and CDR2 YFSETQ come from the germline V gene. Trimming pared 0 bases from V and 5 bases from J, leaving 14 bases between. The CDR3 runs 15 residues. The CDR3 sequence is CASSLGSGVGETQYF. CDR3 DNA: TGCGCCAGCAGCTTGGGTTCGGGAGTCGGGGAGACCCAGTACTTC.

V usage is TRBV4-1 and J usage is TRBJ2-7; TRBD1 matches 10 bases. With 4 bases clipped from V and 4 bases from J, the junction kept 1 base outside the gene matches. Germline V gene data show CDR1 as MGHRA and CDR2 as YSYEKL. The CDR3 contains 13 residues. The CDR3 region is CASSRDRGYEQYF. The CDR3 nucleotides are TGCGCCAGCAGCCGGGACAGGGGTTACGAGCAGTACTTC.

The gene calls are TRBV6-5 and TRBJ2-7; D might be TRBD2 (6 bases). CDR3 length: 14 residues. The germline V gene encodes CDR1 MNHEY and CDR2 SVGAGI. V gave up 6 bases and J gave up 4 bases, with 16 bases separating them. The CDR3 nucleotides are TGTGCCAGCAGCCCGGGGCCGGGGGTATACGAGCAGTACTTC. It yields the protein CASSPGPGVYEQYF.

The chain joins TRBV2 to TRBJ1-1, with D possibly matching TRBD1 (5 bases). Germline V gene lookup returns CDR1 SNHLY and CDR2 FYNNEI. Trimming removed 3 bases at V and 3 bases at J, with 8 bases between. The CDR3 sequence is 13 residues long. In DNA form, the CDR3 reads TGTGCCAGCAGTGACAGGGACGACACTGAAGCTTTCTTT. This sequence encodes CASSDRDDTEAFF.

This chain uses TRBV2 with TRBJ1-4; TRBD1 aligns across 9 bases. The J segment lost 8 bases and the V segment lost 4 bases, leaving 8 bases of the junction unmatched. Germline V lookup: CDR1 SNHLY, CDR2 FYNNEI. The CDR3 is 15 residues long. CDR3 in amino acids: CASSALGQGVEKLFF. CDR3 DNA sequence: TGTGCCAGCAGTGCCTTGGGACAGGGTGTGGAAAAACTGTTTTTT.

The V gene is TRBV6-6, the J gene TRBJ2-2; 12 bases are a match to TRBD2. The CDR3 consists of 17 residues. With V trimmed by 6 bases and J by 6 bases, 11 bases remained unmatched. The germline V gene encodes CDR1 MNHNY and CDR2 SVGAGI (reference sequence). DNA of the CDR3: TGTGCCAGCAGCCGACTAGCGGGGGATCCCACACCCGGGGAGCTGTTTTTT. This translates into CASSRLAGDPTPGELFF.

The V and J genes are TRBV7-8 and TRBJ2-1; D gene uncertain. Germline assignment: CDR1 SGHVS and CDR2 FQNEAQ. The length of the CDR3 is 17 residues. V was shortened by 1 base and J by 0 bases, with 13 bases between the two germline ends. The CDR3 loop reads CASSLGVGLSSYNEQFF. The CDR3 nucleotides are TGTGCCAGCAGCTTAGGGGTCGGGTTGAGCTCCTACAATGAGCAGTTCTTC.

The V and J genes are TRBV7-3 and TRBJ2-2; D gene ambiguous. Looked up from germline, CDR1 is SGHTA and CDR2 is FQGTGA. The length of the CDR3 is 13 residues. Deletions cut 2 bases from V and 3 bases from J, with 4 bases between. The CDR3 spells CASSLPHTGELFF. In DNA form, the CDR3 reads TGTGCCAGCAGCTTACCACACACCGGGGAGCTGTTTTTT.

This clone has only one observation. V is TRBV28 and J is TRBJ2-1, with D possibly being TRBD2 (6 bases). CDR1 is MDHEN and CDR2 is SYDVKM in the germline V gene. The V end lost 4 bases, the J end lost 9 bases, and 13 bases lay between the germline ends. This CDR3 comprises 13 residues. The CDR3 DNA reads as TGTGCCAGCAGTTCTAGCGCGAGGGGTGAGCAGTTCTTC. Its translation: CASSSSARGEQFF.

Worth noting for this clone: This sequence may be a read error, since a much larger clone differs from it by one base. This specimen includes other DNA sequences encoding the same CDR3. The genes are TRBV7-9 and TRBJ1-5, with no clear D. Germline CDR1 and CDR2: SEHNR and FQNEAQ (reference sequence). This CDR3 has 16 amino acids. CDR3 nucleotide sequence: TGTGCCAGCAGCTTAGTTGAGGGTTCTAGCAATCAGCCCCAACATTTT. The encoded protein is CASSLVEGSSNQPQHF.

The rearrangement uses TRBV11-2 and TRBJ2-1; 8 nucleotides line up with TRBD2. V gave up 6 bases and J gave up 6 bases; unmatched junction bases: 13. This CDR3 has 16 residues. The germline V gene has CDR1 SGHAT and CDR2 FQNNGV. This chain's CDR3 is CASRKTGTRMSNEQFF. CDR3 in DNA: TGTGCCAGCAGAAAAACCGGGACTAGGATGTCCAATGAGCAGTTCTTC.

This clone was detected once. Other DNA variants within this sample encode the same CDR3. The chain uses TRBV3-1 (or the pseudogene TRBV3-2) and TRBJ2-7; a weak D match, TRBD2 (5 bases). V lost 3 bases and J 0 bases, leaving 6 bases between the germline ends. Germline V CDR1 and CDR2: LGHDT, YNNKEL (reference sequence). The CDR3 has 13 residues. The CDR3 sequence: CASSQGSSYEQYF. The CDR3 DNA reads TGTGCCAGCAGCCAGGGGAGCTCCTACGAGCAGTACTTC.